The 26 T cell receptor beta chains listed next were all sequenced from one sample in a study of beta chain features in type 1 diabetes. General study points: Among patients with Type 1 diabetes, TCRB CDR3s were moderately but significantly shorter in every one of the four CD4+ subsets.

These receptors are not linked to any known antigen. The authors reverse transcribed all of the isolated RNA, so sequencing captured expressed TCRB transcripts. Method: immunoSEQ multiplex PCR; TCRdb's copy keeps in-frame clones and lacks some. Among some 350,000 clones listed, 8% to 10% were seen once. Material for sequencing was central memory CD4+ T cells from blood. These receptors came from a young man with type 1 diabetes.

Turning to this clone: Other DNA sequences within the sample encode an identical CDR3. The chain recombines TRBV5-1 with TRBJ2-1; no clear D. V gave up 0 bases and J gave up 9 bases, with 19 bases separating them. This CDR3 has 16 residues. Germline-derived CDR1 and CDR2 are SGHRS and YFSETQ. CDR3 region: CASSLEVQSLGGEQFF. The DNA for the CDR3 is TGCGCCAGCAGCTTGGAGGTGCAGTCTCTAGGTGGTGAGCAGTTCTTC.

This clone has only a few counts. The chain carries TRBV30 and TRBJ1-5; TRBD1 aligns across 8 bases. This CDR3 contains 14 residues. J was trimmed by 7 bases and V by 3 bases; bases with no gene match: 8. Germline V gene data show CDR1 as GTSNPN and CDR2 as SVGIG (reference sequence). The CDR3 DNA sequence: TGTGCCTGGAGCTTAGGACAGGGTGACCAGCCCCAGCATTTT. It translates to CAWSLGQGDQPQHF.

This clone was observed a handful of times. This chain joins TRBV11-2 and TRBJ2-1; D unclear. This CDR3 region has 13 residues. In germline, CDR1 is SGHAT, CDR2 FQNNGV. Deletions cut 6 bases from V and 3 bases from J, with 9 bases between. Here the CDR3 reads CASRPNVYNEQFF. In DNA form, the CDR3 reads TGTGCCAGCAGACCGAATGTCTACAATGAGCAGTTCTTC.

The chain joins TRBV27 to TRBJ2-7, with D possibly TRBD1 on 5 matching bases. Germline V gene data show CDR1 as MNHEY and CDR2 as SMNVEV (reference sequence). There are 14 residues in the CDR3. Trimming left V 3 bases short and J 2 bases short, with 11 bases between. CDR3 bases: TGTGCCAGCAGTTTCCGCAGGGTAACCTACGAGCAGTACTTC. This encodes CASSFRRVTYEQYF.

V usage is TRBV6-6 and J usage is TRBJ1-1, with 8 nucleotides matching TRBD1. Trimming removed 6 bases from V and 6 bases from J; junction bases left unmatched: 9. Germline values: CDR1 MNHNY, CDR2 SVGAGI (reference sequence). The CDR3 consists of 14 residues. The CDR3 DNA reads as TGTGCCAGCAGCGATCCGACAGGGGTAGCTGAAGCTTTCTTT. Amino acid sequence: CASSDPTGVAEAFF.

The rearrangement uses TRBV5-1 and TRBJ2-5; 8 nucleotides match TRBD2. The CDR3 is made up of 15 amino acids. Germline CDR1 reads SGHRS; CDR2 reads YFSETQ. J lost 5 bases, V lost 5 bases, and 11 bases had no gene match. The CDR3 reads CASRRREAREETQYF. As DNA, the CDR3 is TGCGCCAGCAGGAGGCGGGAGGCACGGGAGGAGACCCAGTACTTC. The whole variable domain, filled in from reference TRBV5-1 and TRBJ2-5, reads KAGVTQTPRYLIKTRGQQVTLSCSPISGHRSVSWYQQTPGQGLQFLFEYFSETQRNKGNFPGRFSGRQFSNSRSEMNVSTLELGDSALYLCASRRREAREETQYFGPGTRLLVL.

This clone has only a few counts. CDR3 nucleotide sequence: TGTGCCAGCAGCCTAAGACTGATAGGGGGAGGCTCCTACAATGAGCAGTTCTTC. Encoded protein: CASSLRLIGGGSYNEQFF. The genes are TRBV7-9 and TRBJ2-1; D tentatively fits TRBD1 or TRBD2 (6 bases each). CDR3 size: 18 residues. Per germline, CDR1 SEHNR and CDR2 FQNEAQ (reference sequence). Trimming took off 5 bases at V and 0 bases at J, with 20 bases between the two ends.

This clone was picked up a small number of times. This rearrangement joins TRBV28 to TRBJ2-2, with 9 bases matching TRBD1. V was clipped by 9 bases and J by 4 bases; unmatched bases: 9. The V gene's germline CDR1 is MDHEN and CDR2 SYDVKM. This CDR3 comprises 15 residues. CDR3: CASTNTGGPTGELFF. The CDR3 nucleotides read TGTGCCAGTACCAATACAGGGGGCCCCACCGGGGAGCTGTTTTTT.

The V gene is TRBV5-1, the J gene TRBJ2-1; TRBD2 aligns across 7 bases. CDR3 size: 16 residues. Germline CDR1 and CDR2: SGHRS and YFSETQ. V trimming: 0 bases; J trimming: 5 bases; junction bases outside the gene matches: 8. CDR3 DNA sequence: TGCGCCAGCAGCTTGGGTCCTAGCGGAGGGGACAATGAGCAGTTCTTC. It translates to CASSLGPSGGDNEQFF. The complete variable domain, with remaining parts taken from reference TRBV5-1 and TRBJ2-1, reads KAGVTQTPRYLIKTRGQQVTLSCSPISGHRSVSWYQQTPGQGLQFLFEYFSETQRNKGNFPGRFSGRQFSNSRSEMNVSTLELGDSALYLCASSLGPSGGDNEQFFGPGTRLTVL.

V gene TRBV10-2 combines with J gene TRBJ2-1; D remains unclear. Germline V CDR1 and CDR2: WSHSY, SAAADI. The CDR3 consists of 11 residues. Between the trimmed V and J ends, which lost 3 bases and 8 bases, there was a span of 5 bases. The DNA of the CDR3 is TGCGCCAGCAGTGAAGGCTATGAGCAGTTCTTC. Residues: CASSEGYEQFF.

This clone was observed a few times. The chain joins TRBV5-1 to TRBJ2-1; 7 bases agree with TRBD1. CDR3 length: 14 residues. V lost 2 bases, J lost 5 bases, and 4 bases stayed unmatched. Germline-derived CDR1 and CDR2 are SGHRS and YFSETQ. CDR3: CASSLQGTDNEQFF. The CDR3 DNA follows: TGCGCCAGCAGCTTACAGGGGACGGACAATGAGCAGTTCTTC.

This clone has only a few counts. This sequence joins TRBV6-5 and TRBJ2-3, with a tentative D call TRBD1 (6 bases). The V end lost 6 bases, the J end lost 2 bases, and 12 bases lay between the germline ends. CDR1 is MNHEY and CDR2 is SVGAGI in the germline V gene. The CDR3 covers 14 residues. DNA of the CDR3: TGTGCCAGCAGCATACAGGGTTCCACAGATACGCAGTATTTT. As protein: CASSIQGSTDTQYF.

The chain recombines TRBV19 with TRBJ2-3, with D perhaps TRBD1 (5 bases). The CDR3 spans 16 residues. Trimming took 2 bases from V and 2 from J, leaving 14 bases between them. The germline V gene has CDR1 LNHDA and CDR2 SQIVND (reference sequence). CDR3 sequence (DNA): TGTGCCAGTAGTATACGTCCCCCAGGGTCCACAGATACGCAGTATTTT. Protein: CASSIRPPGSTDTQYF.

The V gene is TRBV27, the J gene TRBJ2-7; D uncertain. This CDR3 is built from 12 residues. The V gene's germline CDR1 is MNHEY and CDR2 SMNVEV (reference sequence). V was pared by 7 bases and J by 1 base, with 8 bases between. The chain's CDR3 is CASIWGSYEQYF. In DNA, the CDR3 is TGTGCCAGCATTTGGGGTTCCTACGAGCAGTACTTC.

The table lists this clone with a few counts. CDR3 DNA: TGTGCCAGCAGCGTAGTCGCAGGATCGGGGCAAGAGACCCAGTACTTC. Residues: CASSVVAGSGQETQYF. The rearrangement links TRBV9 to TRBJ2-5; possible D gene TRBD2, 5 bases. Germline V gene data show CDR1 as SGDLS and CDR2 as YYNGEE. The CDR3 is 16 amino acids. Trimming left V 0 bases short and J 2 bases short, with 14 bases between.

With respect to this clone: This sequence may be a read error, since a much larger clone differs from it by one base. The chain employs TRBV11-2 and TRBJ2-3, with a possible D match to TRBD1 (6 bases). V lost 5 bases to trimming and J lost 1 base, with 7 bases between them. This CDR3 has 13 amino acids. CDR1 is SGHAT and CDR2 is FQNNGV in the germline V gene. The CDR3 sequence is CASSPGGTDTQYF. The CDR3 DNA reads TGTGCCAGCAGCCCAGGGGGCACAGATACGCAGTATTTT.

This chain uses TRBV6-6 with TRBJ2-7; D perhaps matches TRBD1 (6 bases). The CDR3 is 15 residues long. Germline V gene lookup returns CDR1 MNHNY and CDR2 SVGAGI (reference sequence). Trimming removed 0 bases from V and 2 bases from J, with 11 bases in between. Here the CDR3 reads CASSYSARGTYEQYF. The CDR3 DNA reads as TGTGCCAGCAGTTACTCGGCCAGGGGAACCTACGAGCAGTACTTC.

This chain links TRBV7-2 with TRBJ1-1; D is undetermined. Germline CDR1 is SGHTA and CDR2 is FQGNSA. V shed 5 bases and J shed 3 bases, with 13 bases lying between them. The CDR3 runs 14 residues. As DNA, the CDR3 is TGTGCCAGCAGCGAAACAAATGGGGACACTGAAGCTTTCTTT. As protein: CASSETNGDTEAFF.

As for this clone: Other DNA sequences in the same sample also yield this CDR3. The chain has TRBV5-5 and TRBJ2-7, with 10 bases aligning to TRBD2. In germline, CDR1 is SGHKS, CDR2 YYEKEE (reference sequence). Germline trimming cut 5 bases from V and 0 bases from J; bases unmatched to any gene: 8. The CDR3 is 16 amino acids. The CDR3, as DNA: TGTGCCAGCAGGGCCCGACTAGCGGGCCTCTCCTACGAGCAGTACTTC. Residues: CASRARLAGLSYEQYF.

The J gene is TRBJ1-1, the V gene TRBV11-1; D unresolved. Trimming took off 0 bases at V and 1 base at J, with 6 bases between the two ends. Germline loops: CDR1 SGHAT, CDR2 FQDESV (reference sequence). The CDR3 consists of 14 residues. CDR3 coding DNA: TGTGCCAGCAGCTTAGCGTTGACGAACACTGAAGCTTTCTTT. This codes for CASSLALTNTEAFF.

This chain connects TRBV6-5 to TRBJ1-5; tentative D call: TRBD1 (6 bases). This CDR3 is built from 14 residues. V was cut by 8 bases and J by 3 bases, with 14 bases left in between. CDR1 and CDR2 (germline): MNHEY, SVGAGI. The chain's CDR3 is CASAQQGYNQPQHF. Written as DNA, the CDR3 is TGTGCCAGCGCCCAACAGGGCTACAATCAGCCCCAGCATTTT.

Only a few counts were recorded for this clone. The chain uses TRBV6-5 and TRBJ2-3; D may match TRBD1 or TRBD2 (5 bases each). This CDR3 is built from 15 residues. The germline V and J ends were trimmed by 4 bases and 5 bases, with 16 bases remaining between them. Germline V gene lookup returns CDR1 MNHEY and CDR2 SVGAGI. DNA of the CDR3: TGTGCCAGCAGTTGGGGACGACAGCCGGGAGATACGCAGTATTTT. This encodes CASSWGRQPGDTQYF.

This clone has just a few counts. V is TRBV4-3 and J is TRBJ2-1, with a possible D match to TRBD1 (6 bases). Trimming took off 0 bases at V and 5 bases at J, with 17 bases between the two ends. CDR3 length equals 17 residues. Germline CDR1 and CDR2: LGHNA and YSLEER. CDR3 sequence: CASSQDRRPGEDNEQFF. The CDR3 DNA reads TGCGCCAGCAGCCAAGATCGGAGGCCAGGGGAAGACAATGAGCAGTTCTTC.

The V gene is TRBV28, the J gene TRBJ2-3; D is possibly TRBD2 (7 bases). The CDR3 has 16 amino acids. Germline loops: CDR1 MDHEN, CDR2 SYDVKM. The ends were cut back, 2 bases at V and 3 bases at J, with 15 bases in the middle. CDR3 DNA: TGTGCCAGCAGTTTAATCGGGGGGCTCGGGACAGATACGCAGTATTTT. The encoded protein is CASSLIGGLGTDTQYF.

The table lists this clone with many counts. The gene calls are TRBV10-1 and TRBJ2-1; TRBD1 agrees at 7 bases. The CDR3 spans 13 residues. The V gene end was trimmed by 8 bases and the J gene end by 4 bases; junction bases not matched to a gene: 5. The germline V gene has CDR1 WNHNN and CDR2 SYGVQD (reference sequence). CDR3 amino acids: CASGQALYNEQFF. CDR3 bases: TGCGCCAGCGGACAGGCGTTGTACAATGAGCAGTTCTTC.

This clone showed up just a few times. A much larger clonotype is one base distant, so this may be a read error. The chain has TRBV27 and TRBJ2-6; D unresolved. V was clipped by 3 bases and J by 3 bases, with 3 bases between them. The germline V gene has CDR1 MNHEY and CDR2 SMNVEV (reference sequence). This CDR3 spans 13 amino acids. CDR3 DNA sequence: TGTGCCAGCAGTTTCTTTGGGGCCAACGTCCTGACTTTC. Protein product: CASSFFGANVLTF. Full variable domain (missing parts from reference TRBV27 and TRBJ2-6): EAQVTQNPRYLITVTGKKLTVTCSQNMNHEYMSWYRQDPGLGLRQIYYSMNVEVTDKGDVPEGYKVSRKEKRNFPLILESPSPNQTSLYFCASSFFGANVLTFGAGSRLTVL.